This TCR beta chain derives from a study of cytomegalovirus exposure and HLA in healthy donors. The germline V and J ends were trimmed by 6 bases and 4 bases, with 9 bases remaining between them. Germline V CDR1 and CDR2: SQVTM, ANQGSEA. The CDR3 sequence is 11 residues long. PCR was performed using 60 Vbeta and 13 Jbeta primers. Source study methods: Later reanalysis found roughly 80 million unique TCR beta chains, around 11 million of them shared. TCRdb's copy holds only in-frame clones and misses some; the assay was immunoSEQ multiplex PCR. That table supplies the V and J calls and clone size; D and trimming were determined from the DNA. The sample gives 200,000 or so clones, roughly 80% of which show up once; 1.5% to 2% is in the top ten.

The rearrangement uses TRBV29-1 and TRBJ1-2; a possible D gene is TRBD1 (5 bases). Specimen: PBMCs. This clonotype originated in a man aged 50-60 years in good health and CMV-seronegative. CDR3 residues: CSVGGPYGYTF. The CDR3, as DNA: TGCAGCGTGGGGGGACCCTATGGCTACACCTTC.